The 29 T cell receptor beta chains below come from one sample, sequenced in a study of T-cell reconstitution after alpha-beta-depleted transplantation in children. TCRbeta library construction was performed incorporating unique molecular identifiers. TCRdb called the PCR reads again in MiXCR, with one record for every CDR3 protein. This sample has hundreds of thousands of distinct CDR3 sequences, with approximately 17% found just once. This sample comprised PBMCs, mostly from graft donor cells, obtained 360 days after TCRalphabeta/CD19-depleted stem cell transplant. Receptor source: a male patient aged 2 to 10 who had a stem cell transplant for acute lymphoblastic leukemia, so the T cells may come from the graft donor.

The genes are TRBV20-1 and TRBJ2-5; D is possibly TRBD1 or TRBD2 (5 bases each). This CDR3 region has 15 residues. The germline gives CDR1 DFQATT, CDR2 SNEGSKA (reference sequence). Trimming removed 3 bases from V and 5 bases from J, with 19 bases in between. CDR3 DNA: TGCAGTGCTAGGGGAGACCCGGGGCATGGTGAGACCCAGTACTTC. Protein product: CSARGDPGHGETQYF.

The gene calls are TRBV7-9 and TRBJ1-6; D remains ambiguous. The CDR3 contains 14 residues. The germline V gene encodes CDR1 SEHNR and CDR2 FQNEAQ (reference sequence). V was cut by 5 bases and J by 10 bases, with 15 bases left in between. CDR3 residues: CASSPGQPRSPLHF. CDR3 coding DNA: TGTGCCAGCAGCCCAGGCCAGCCAAGGTCACCCCTCCACTTT.

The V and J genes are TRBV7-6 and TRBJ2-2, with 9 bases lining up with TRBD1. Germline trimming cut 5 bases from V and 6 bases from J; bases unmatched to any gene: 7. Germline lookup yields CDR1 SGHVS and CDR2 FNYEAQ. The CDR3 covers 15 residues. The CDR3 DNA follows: TGTGCCAGCAGCCCACTACAGGGGGCTGCCGGGGAGCTGTTTTTT. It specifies CASSPLQGAAGELFF.

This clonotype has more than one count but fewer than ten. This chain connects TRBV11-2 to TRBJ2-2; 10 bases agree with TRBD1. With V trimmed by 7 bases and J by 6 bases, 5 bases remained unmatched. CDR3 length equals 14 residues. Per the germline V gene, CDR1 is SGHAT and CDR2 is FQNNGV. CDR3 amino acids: CASTRQGAAGELFF. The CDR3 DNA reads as TGTGCCAGCACCCGACAGGGGGCCGCCGGGGAGCTGTTTTTT.

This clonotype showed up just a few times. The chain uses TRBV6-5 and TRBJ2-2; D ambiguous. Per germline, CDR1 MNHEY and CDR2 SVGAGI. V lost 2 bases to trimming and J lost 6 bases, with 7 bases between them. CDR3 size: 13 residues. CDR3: CASSYPLSGELFF. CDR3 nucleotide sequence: TGTGCCAGCAGTTACCCCCTCTCCGGGGAGCTGTTTTTT.

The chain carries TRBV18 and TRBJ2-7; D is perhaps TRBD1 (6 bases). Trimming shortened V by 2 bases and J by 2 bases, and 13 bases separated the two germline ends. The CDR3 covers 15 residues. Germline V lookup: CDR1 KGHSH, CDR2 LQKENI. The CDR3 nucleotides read TGTGCCAGCTCACCAGCAGGCAGGGGCACCTACGAGCAGTACTTC. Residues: CASSPAGRGTYEQYF.

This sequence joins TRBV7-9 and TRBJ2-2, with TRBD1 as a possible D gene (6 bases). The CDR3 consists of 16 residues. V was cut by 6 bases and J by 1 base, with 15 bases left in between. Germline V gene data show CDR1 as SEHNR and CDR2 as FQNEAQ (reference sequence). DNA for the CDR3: TGTGCCAGCAGATACAGTCCCAGGGGGAACACCGGGGAGCTGTTTTTT. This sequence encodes CASRYSPRGNTGELFF.

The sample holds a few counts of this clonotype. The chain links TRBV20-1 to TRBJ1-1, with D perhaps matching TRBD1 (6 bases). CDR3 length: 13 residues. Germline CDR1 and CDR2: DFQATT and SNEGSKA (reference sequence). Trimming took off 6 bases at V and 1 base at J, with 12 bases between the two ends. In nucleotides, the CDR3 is TGCAGTGCGGATTTGACAGGGAACACTGAAGCTTTCTTT. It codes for CSADLTGNTEAFF.

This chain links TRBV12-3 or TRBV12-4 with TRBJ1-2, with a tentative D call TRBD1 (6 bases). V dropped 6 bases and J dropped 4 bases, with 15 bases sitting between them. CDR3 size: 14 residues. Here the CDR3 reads CASSSNRETYGYTF. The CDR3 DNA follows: TGTGCCAGCAGCTCTAACAGGGAAACCTATGGCTACACCTTC.

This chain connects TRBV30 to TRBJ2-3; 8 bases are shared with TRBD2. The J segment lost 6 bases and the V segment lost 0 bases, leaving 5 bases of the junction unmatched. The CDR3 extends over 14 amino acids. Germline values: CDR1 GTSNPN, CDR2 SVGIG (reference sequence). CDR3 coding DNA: TGTGCCTGGAGTGTGAGGCGGGGGGTGGATACGCAGTATTTT. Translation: CAWSVRRGVDTQYF. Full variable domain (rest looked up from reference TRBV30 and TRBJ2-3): SQTIHQWPATLVQPVGSPLSLECTVEGTSNPNLYWYRQAAGRGLQLLFYSVGIGQISSEVPQNLSASRPQDRQFILSSKKLLLSDSGFYLCAWSVRRGVDTQYFGPGTRLTVL.

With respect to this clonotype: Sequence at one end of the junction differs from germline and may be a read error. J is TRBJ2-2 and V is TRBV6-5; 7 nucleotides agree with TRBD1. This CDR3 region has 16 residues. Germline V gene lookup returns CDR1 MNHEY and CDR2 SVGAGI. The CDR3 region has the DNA TGTGCCAGCAGTTACTCGAAGGGGGCGCCCACCTGGGAGCTGTTTTTT. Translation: CASSYSKGAPTWELFF.

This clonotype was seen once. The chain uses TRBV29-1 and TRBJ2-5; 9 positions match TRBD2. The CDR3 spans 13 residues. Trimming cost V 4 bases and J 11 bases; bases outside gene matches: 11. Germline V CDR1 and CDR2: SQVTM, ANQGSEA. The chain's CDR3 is CSVVGLAGLYQYF. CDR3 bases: TGCAGCGTTGTGGGTCTAGCGGGGCTCTATCAGTACTTC.

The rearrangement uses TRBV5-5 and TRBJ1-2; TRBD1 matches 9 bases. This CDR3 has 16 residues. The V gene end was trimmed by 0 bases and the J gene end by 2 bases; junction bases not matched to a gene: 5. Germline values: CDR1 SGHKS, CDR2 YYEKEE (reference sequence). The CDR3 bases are TGTGCCAGCAGCTTGGAGGGGACAGGGAGCAACTATGGCTACACCTTC. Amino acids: CASSLEGTGSNYGYTF.

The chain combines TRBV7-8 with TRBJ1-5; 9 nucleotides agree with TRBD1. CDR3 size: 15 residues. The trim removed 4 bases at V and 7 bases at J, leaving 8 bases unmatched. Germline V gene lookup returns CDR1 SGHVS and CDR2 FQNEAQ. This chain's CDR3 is CASSSNRQGGQPQHF. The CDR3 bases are TGTGCCAGCAGCTCAAATAGACAGGGGGGGCAGCCCCAGCATTTT.

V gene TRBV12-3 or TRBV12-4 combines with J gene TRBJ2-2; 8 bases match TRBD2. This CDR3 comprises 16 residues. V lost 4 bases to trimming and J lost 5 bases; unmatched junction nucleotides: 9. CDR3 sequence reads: CASSSSWTSNTGELFF. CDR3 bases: TGTGCCAGCAGTTCCTCCTGGACTAGCAATACCGGGGAGCTGTTTTTT.

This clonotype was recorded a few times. Here the CDR3 reads CASSYSASGGSPSQETQYF. The CDR3 DNA follows: TGTGCCAGCAGTTACTCGGCCAGCGGGGGATCCCCATCGCAAGAGACCCAGTACTTC. The chain carries TRBV6-5 and TRBJ2-5; 8 positions agree with TRBD2. The junction had 14 bases not matched to a gene; V was cut back by 0 bases and J by 2 bases. Germline V CDR1 and CDR2: MNHEY, SVGAGI. The CDR3 covers 19 residues.

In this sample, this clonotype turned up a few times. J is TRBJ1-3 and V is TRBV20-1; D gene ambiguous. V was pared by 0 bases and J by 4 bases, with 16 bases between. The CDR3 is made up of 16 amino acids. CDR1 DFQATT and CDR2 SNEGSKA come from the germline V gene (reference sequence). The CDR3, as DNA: TGCAGTGCTAGAGATCCGTTCGCACTCTCAGGAAACACCATATATTTT. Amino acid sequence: CSARDPFALSGNTIYF.

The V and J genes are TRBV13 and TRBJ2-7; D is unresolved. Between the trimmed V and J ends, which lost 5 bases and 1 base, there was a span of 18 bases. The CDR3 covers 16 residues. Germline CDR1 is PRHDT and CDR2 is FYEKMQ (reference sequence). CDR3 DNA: TGTGCCAGCAGCCAAACCGCTTGGCGGTGGTCCTACGAGCAGTACTTC. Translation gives CASSQTAWRWSYEQYF.

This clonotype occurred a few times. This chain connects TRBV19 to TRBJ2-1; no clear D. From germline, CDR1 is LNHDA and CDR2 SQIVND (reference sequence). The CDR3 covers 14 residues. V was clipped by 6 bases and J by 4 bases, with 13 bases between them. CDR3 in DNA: TGTGCCAGTAGGGCCAGTGGCTTTTACAATGAGCAGTTCTTC. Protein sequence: CASRASGFYNEQFF.

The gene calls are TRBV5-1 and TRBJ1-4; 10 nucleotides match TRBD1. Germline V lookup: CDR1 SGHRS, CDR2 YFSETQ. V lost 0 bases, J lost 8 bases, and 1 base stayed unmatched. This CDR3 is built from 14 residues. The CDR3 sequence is CASSLGQGAEKLFF. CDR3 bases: TGCGCCAGCAGCTTGGGACAGGGGGCCGAAAAACTGTTTTTT. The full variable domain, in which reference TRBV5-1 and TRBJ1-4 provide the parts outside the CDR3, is KAGVTQTPRYLIKTRGQQVTLSCSPISGHRSVSWYQQTPGQGLQFLFEYFSETQRNKGNFPGRFSGRQFSNSRSEMNVSTLELGDSALYLCASSLGQGAEKLFFGSGTQLSVL.

The CDR3 reads CASGLVPPREGGAGYTF. CDR3 DNA sequence: TGTGCTAGTGGTTTGGTACCTCCTCGAGAGGGAGGGGCTGGCTACACCTTC. This rearrangement joins TRBV12-5 to TRBJ1-2, with D maybe TRBD1 (5 bases). The CDR3 contains 17 residues. Looked up from germline, CDR1 is LGHNT and CDR2 is FRNRAP. V lost 0 bases, J lost 7 bases, and 21 bases lay in between.

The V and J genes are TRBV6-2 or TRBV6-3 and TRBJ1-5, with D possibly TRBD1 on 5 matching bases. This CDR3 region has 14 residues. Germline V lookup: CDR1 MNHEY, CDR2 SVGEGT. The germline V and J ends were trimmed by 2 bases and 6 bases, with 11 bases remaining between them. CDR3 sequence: CASSYGDFFQPQHF. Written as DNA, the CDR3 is TGTGCCAGCAGTTACGGGGACTTCTTTCAGCCCCAGCATTTT.

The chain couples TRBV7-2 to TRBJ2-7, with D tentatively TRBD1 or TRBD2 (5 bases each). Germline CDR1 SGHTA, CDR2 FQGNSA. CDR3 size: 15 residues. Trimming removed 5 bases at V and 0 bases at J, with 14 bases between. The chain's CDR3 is CASSLTRDHSYEQYF. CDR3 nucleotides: TGTGCCAGCAGCCTTACCCGGGACCACTCCTACGAGCAGTACTTC.

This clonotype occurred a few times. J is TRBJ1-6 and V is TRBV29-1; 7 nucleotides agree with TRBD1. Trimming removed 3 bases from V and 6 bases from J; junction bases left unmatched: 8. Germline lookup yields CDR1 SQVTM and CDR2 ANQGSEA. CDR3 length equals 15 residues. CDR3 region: CSVETTGTLNSPLHF. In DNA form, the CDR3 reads TGCAGCGTTGAGACGACAGGGACCCTTAATTCACCCCTCCACTTT. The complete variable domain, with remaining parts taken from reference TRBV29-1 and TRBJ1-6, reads SAVISQKPSRDICQRGTSLTIQCQVDSQVTMMFWYRQQPGQSLTLIATANQGSEATYESGFVIDKFPISRPNLTFSTLTVSNMSPEDSSIYLCSVETTGTLNSPLHFGNGTRLTVT.

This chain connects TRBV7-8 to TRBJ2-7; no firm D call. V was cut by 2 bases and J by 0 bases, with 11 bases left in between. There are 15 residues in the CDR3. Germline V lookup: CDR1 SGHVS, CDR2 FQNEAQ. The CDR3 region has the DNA TGTGCCAGCAGCTTATCATATCCGAGCTCCTACGAGCAGTACTTC. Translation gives CASSLSYPSSYEQYF.

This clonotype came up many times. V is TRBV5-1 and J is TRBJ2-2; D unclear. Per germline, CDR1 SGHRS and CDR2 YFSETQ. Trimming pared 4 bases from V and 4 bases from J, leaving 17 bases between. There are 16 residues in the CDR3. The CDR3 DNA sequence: TGCGCCAGCAGCGATAGACCAGCCGACGGCACCGGGGAGCTGTTTTTT. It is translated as CASSDRPADGTGELFF.

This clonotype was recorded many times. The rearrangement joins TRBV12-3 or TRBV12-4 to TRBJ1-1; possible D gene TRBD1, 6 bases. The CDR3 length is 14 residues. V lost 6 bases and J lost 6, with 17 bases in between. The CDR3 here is CASRTTGLVAEAFF. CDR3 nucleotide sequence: TGTGCCAGCAGGACCACAGGGTTAGTCGCTGAAGCTTTCTTT.

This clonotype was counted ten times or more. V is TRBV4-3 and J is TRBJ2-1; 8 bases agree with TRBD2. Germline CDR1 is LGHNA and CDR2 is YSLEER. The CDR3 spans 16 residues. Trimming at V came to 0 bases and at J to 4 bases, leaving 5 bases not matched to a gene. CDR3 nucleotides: TGCGCCAGCAGCCAAGATCGAGCGGGGGTTTACAATGAGCAGTTCTTC. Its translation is CASSQDRAGVYNEQFF.

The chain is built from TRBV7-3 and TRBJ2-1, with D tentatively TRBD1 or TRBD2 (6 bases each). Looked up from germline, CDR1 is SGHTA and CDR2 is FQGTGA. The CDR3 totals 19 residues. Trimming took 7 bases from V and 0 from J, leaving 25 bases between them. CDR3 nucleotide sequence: TGTGCCAGCACTCCTTTTGGGGGGCTCAACTTCCTCTCCTACAATGAGCAGTTCTTC. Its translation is CASTPFGGLNFLSYNEQFF.